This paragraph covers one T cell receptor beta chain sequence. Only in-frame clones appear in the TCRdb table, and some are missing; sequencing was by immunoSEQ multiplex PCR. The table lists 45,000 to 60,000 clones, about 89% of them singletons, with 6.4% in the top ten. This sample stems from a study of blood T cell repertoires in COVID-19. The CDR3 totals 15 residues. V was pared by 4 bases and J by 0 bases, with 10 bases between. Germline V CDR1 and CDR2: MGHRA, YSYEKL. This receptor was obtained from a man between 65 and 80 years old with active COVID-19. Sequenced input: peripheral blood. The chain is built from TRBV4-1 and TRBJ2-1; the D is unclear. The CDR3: CASSLGESSYNEQFF. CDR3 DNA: TGCGCCAGCAGCCTCGGAGAAAGCTCCTACAATGAGCAGTTCTTC.